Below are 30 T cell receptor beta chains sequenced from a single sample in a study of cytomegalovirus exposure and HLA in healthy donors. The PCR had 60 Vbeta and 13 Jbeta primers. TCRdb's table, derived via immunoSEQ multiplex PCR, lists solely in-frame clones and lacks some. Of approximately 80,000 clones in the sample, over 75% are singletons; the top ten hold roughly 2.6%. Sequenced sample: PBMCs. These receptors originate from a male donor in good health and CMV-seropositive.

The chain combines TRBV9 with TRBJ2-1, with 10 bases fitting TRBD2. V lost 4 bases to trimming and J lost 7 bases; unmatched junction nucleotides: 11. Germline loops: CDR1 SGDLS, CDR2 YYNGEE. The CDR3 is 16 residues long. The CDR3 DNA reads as TGTGCCAGCAGCCCCTCGGGGGGTAGCGGGGGGAATGAGCAGTTCTTC. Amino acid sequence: CASSPSGGSGGNEQFF. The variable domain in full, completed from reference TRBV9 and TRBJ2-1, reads DSGVTQTPKHLITATGQRVTLRCSPRSGDLSVYWYQQSLDQGLQFLIQYYNGEERAKGNILERFSAQQFPDLHSELNLSSLELGDSALYFCASSPSGGSGGNEQFFGPGTRLTVL.

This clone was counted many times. CDR3 sequence reads: CASSIGANIRDSARQPQHF. The CDR3 nucleotides are TGTGCCAGTAGTATAGGCGCAAACATCCGGGACAGTGCGCGACAGCCCCAGCATTTT. The chain uses TRBV19 and TRBJ1-5, with 7 bases identical to TRBD1. Trimming removed 1 base from V and 7 bases from J; junction bases left unmatched: 19. CDR3 length: 19 amino acids. CDR1 and CDR2 (germline): LNHDA, SQIVND (reference sequence).

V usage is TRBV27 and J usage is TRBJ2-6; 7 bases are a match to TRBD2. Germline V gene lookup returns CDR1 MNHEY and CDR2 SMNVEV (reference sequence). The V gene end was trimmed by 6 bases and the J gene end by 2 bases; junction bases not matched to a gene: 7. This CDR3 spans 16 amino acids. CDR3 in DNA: TGTGCCAGCAGGGGGGGGACCGCGGCTGGGGCCAACGTCCTGACTTTC. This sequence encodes CASRGGTAAGANVLTF.

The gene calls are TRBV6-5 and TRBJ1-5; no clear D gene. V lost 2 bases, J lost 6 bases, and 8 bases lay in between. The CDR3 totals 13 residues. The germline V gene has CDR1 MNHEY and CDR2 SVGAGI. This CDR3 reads CASSYQRGQPQHF. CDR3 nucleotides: TGTGCCAGCAGTTACCAGCGGGGTCAGCCCCAGCATTTT.

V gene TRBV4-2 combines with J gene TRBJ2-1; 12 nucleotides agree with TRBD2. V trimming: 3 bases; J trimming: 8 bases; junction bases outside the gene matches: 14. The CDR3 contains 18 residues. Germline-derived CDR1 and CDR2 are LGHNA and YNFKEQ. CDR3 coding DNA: TGTGCCAGCAGCCAGAAGTCGCTTAGACTAGCGGGAGAGGATGAGCAGTTCTTC. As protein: CASSQKSLRLAGEDEQFF.

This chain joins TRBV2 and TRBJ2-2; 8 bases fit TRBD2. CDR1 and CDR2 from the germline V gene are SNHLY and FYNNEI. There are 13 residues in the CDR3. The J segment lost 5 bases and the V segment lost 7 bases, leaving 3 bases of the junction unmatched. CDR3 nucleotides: TGTGCCAGCAAGCAGCGGGAGACCGGGGAGCTGTTTTTT. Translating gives CASKQRETGELFF.

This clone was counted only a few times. The CDR3 region has the DNA TGCGCCAGCAGCGCAGCGCTAGCAGATACGCAGTATTTT. Its protein is CASSAALADTQYF. V and J are TRBV5-1 and TRBJ2-3; no reliable D call. V dropped 4 bases and J dropped 4 bases, with 10 bases sitting between them. The length of the CDR3 is 13 residues. Germline V lookup: CDR1 SGHRS, CDR2 YFSETQ.

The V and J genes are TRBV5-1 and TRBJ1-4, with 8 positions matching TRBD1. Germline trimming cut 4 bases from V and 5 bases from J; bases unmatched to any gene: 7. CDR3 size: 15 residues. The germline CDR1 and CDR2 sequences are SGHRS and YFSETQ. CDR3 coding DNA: TGCGCCAGCAGCCTGTGGACAGGGATAAATGAAAAACTGTTTTTT. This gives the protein CASSLWTGINEKLFF. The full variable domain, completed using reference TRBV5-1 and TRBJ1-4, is KAGVTQTPRYLIKTRGQQVTLSCSPISGHRSVSWYQQTPGQGLQFLFEYFSETQRNKGNFPGRFSGRQFSNSRSEMNVSTLELGDSALYLCASSLWTGINEKLFFGSGTQLSVL.

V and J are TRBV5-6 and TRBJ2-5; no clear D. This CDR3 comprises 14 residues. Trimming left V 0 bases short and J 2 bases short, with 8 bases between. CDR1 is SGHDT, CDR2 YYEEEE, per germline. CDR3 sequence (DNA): TGTGCCAGCAGCTTGGGACATACACAAGAGACCCAGTACTTC. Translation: CASSLGHTQETQYF. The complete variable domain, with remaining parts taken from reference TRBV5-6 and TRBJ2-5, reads DAGVTQSPTHLIKTRGQQVTLRCSPKSGHDTVSWYQQALGQGPQFIFQYYEEEERQRGNFPDRFSGHQFPNYSSELNVNALLLGDSALYLCASSLGHTQETQYFGPGTRLLVL.

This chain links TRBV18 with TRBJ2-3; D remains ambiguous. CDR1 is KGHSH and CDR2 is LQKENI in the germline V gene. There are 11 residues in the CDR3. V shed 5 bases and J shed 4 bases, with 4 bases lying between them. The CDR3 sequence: CASSSADTQYF. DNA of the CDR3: TGTGCCAGCTCAAGCGCAGATACGCAGTATTTT.

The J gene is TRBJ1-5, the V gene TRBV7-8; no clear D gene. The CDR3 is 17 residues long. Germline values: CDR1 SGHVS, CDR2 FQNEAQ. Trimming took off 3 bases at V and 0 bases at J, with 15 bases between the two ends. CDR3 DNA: TGTGCCAGCAGCTTGGCCAGAGGTATTAGTAGCAATCAGCCCCAGCATTTT. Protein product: CASSLARGISSNQPQHF.

The chain's CDR3 is CASSFRTSGLNTGELFF. Written as DNA, the CDR3 is TGTGCCAGCAGCTTCCGGACTAGCGGCCTAAACACCGGGGAGCTGTTTTTT. V usage is TRBV7-8 and J usage is TRBJ2-2, with 10 bases identical to TRBD2. V dropped 3 bases and J dropped 2; count of bases not matched to a gene: 6. This CDR3 spans 17 amino acids. Per germline, CDR1 SGHVS and CDR2 FQNEAQ.

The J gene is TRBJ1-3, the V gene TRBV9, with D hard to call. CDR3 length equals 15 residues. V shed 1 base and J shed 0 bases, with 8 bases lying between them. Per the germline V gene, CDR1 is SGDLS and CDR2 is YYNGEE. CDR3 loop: CASSVRGFSGNTIYF. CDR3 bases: TGTGCCAGCAGCGTAAGAGGGTTCTCTGGAAACACCATATATTTT. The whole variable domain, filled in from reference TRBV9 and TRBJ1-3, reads DSGVTQTPKHLITATGQRVTLRCSPRSGDLSVYWYQQSLDQGLQFLIQYYNGEERAKGNILERFSAQQFPDLHSELNLSSLELGDSALYFCASSVRGFSGNTIYFGEGSWLTVV.

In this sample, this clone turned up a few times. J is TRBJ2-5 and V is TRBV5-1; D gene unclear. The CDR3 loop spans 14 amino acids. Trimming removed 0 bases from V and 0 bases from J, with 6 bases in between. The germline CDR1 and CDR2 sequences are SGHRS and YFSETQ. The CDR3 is CASSLGEYQETQYF. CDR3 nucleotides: TGCGCCAGCAGCTTGGGAGAGTACCAAGAGACCCAGTACTTC.

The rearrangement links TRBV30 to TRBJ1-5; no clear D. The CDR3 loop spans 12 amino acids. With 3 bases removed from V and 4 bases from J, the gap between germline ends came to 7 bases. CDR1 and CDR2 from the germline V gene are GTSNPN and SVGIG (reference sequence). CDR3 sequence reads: CAWRAGNQPQHF. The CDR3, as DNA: TGTGCCTGGAGGGCCGGGAATCAGCCCCAGCATTTT.

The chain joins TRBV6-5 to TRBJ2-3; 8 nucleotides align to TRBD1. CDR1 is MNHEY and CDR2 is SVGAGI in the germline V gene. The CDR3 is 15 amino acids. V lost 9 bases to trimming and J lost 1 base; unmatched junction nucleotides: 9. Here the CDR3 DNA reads TGTGCCAGTAGACAGGGGTCCCGCGGCACAGATACGCAGTATTTT. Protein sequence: CASRQGSRGTDTQYF.

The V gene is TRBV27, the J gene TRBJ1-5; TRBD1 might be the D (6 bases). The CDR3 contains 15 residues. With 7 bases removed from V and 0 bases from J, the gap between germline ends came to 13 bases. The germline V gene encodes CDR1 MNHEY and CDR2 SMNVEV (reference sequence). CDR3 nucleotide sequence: TGTGCCAGCATCTTGTCAGGGGATAGCAATCAGCCCCAGCATTTT. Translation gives CASILSGDSNQPQHF.

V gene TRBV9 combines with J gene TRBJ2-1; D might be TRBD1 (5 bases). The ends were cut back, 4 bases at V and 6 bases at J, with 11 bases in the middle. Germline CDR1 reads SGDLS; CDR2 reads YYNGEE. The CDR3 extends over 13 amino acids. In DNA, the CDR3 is TGTGCCAGCAGCCGCCGGCAGGGCAATGAGCAGTTCTTC. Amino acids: CASSRRQGNEQFF. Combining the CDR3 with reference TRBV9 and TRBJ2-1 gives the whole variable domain DSGVTQTPKHLITATGQRVTLRCSPRSGDLSVYWYQQSLDQGLQFLIQYYNGEERAKGNILERFSAQQFPDLHSELNLSSLELGDSALYFCASSRRQGNEQFFGPGTRLTVL.

The DNA for the CDR3 is TGTGCCAGCAACACAGGCAATCAGCCCCAGCATTTT. Its protein product is CASNTGNQPQHF. The chain has TRBV2 and TRBJ1-5, with no clear D. The CDR3 has 12 amino acids. In germline, CDR1 is SNHLY, CDR2 FYNNEI. V was shortened by 7 bases and J by 2 bases, with 6 bases between the two germline ends. The full variable domain, with the rest looked up from reference TRBV2 and TRBJ1-5, is EPEVTQTPSHQVTQMGQEVILRCVPISNHLYFYWYRQILGQKVEFLVSFYNNEISEKSEIFDDQFSVERPDGSNFTLKIRSTKLEDSAMYFCASNTGNQPQHFGDGTRLSIL.

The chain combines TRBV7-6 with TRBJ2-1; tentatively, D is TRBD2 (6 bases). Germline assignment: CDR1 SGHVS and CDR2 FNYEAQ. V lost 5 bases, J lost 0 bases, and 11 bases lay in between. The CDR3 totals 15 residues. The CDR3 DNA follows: TGTGCCAGCAGCCATGGACTATCCTCCTACAATGAGCAGTTCTTC. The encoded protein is CASSHGLSSYNEQFF.

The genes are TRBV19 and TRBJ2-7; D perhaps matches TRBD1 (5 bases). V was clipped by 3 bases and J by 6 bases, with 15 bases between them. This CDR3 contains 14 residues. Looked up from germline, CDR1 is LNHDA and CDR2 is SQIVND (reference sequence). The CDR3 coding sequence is TGTGCCAGTAGTATCGCAGGGAAGGTCTCCGAGCAGTACTTC. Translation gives CASSIAGKVSEQYF.

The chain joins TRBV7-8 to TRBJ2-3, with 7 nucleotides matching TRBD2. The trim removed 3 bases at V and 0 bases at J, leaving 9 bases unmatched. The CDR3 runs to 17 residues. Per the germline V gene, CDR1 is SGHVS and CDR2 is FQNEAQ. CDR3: CASSFSSGGTSTDTQYF. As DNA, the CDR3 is TGTGCCAGCAGCTTTTCTAGCGGAGGAACTAGCACAGATACGCAGTATTTT.

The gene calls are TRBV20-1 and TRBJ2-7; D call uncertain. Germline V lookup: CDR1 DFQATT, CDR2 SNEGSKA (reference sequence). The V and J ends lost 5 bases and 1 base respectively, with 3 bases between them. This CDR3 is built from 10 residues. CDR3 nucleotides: TGCAGTGCTCAATCCTACGAGCAGTACTTC. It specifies CSAQSYEQYF.

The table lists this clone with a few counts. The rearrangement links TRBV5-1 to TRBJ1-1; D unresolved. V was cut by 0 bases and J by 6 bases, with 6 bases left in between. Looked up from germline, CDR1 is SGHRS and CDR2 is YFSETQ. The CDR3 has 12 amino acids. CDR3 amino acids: CASSLGQAEAFF. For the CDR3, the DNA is TGCGCCAGCAGCTTGGGTCAGGCTGAAGCTTTCTTT.

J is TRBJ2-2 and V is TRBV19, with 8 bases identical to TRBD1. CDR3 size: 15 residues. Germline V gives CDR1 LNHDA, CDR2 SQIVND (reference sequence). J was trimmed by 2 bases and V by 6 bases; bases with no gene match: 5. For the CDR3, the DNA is TGTGCCAGTAGACCGACAGGGGACAACACCGGGGAGCTGTTTTTT. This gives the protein CASRPTGDNTGELFF.

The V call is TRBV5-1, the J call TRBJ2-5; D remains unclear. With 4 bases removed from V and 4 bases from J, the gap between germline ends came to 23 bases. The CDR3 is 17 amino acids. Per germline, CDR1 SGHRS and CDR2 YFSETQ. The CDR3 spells CASSPGLRPEGVETQYF. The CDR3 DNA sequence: TGCGCCAGCAGCCCCGGTCTTCGACCGGAAGGAGTAGAGACCCAGTACTTC.

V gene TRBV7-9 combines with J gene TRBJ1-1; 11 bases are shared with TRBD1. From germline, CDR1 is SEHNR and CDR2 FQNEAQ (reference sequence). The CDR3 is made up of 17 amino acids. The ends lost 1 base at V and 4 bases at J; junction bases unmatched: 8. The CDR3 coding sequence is TGTGCCAGCAGCTTAGTAGGATCCGGGACAGGGGGCACTGAAGCTTTCTTT. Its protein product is CASSLVGSGTGGTEAFF.

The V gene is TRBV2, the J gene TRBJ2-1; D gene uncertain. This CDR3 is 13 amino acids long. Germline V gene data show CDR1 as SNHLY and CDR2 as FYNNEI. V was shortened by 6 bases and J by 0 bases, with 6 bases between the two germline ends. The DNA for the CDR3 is TGTGCCAGCAGCTCTAGCTCCTACAATGAGCAGTTCTTC. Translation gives CASSSSSYNEQFF.

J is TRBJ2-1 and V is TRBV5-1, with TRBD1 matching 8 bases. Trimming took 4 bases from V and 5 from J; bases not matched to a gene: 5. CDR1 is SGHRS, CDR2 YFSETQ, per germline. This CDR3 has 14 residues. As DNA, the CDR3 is TGCGCCAGCAGCCCTCGACAGGGGCACAATGAGCAGTTCTTC. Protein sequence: CASSPRQGHNEQFF.

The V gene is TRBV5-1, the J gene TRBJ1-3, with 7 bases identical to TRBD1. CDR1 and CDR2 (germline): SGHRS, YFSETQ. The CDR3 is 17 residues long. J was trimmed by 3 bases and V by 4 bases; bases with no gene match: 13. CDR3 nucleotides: TGCGCCAGCAGCCCTCAGGGGGGACCTCAAGTTGGAAACACCATATATTTT. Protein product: CASSPQGGPQVGNTIYF.